A selection of T cell receptor beta chains follows, all from one sample in a study of regulatory T cells in long-lasting Graves disease. TCRdb passed the multiplex PCR reads through MiXCR, listing each CDR3 protein once. Among about 400,000 distinct CDR3 sequences listed, about 16% were seen once. The same data also contributed to another study, on T cells in Graves' hyperthyroidism and ophthalmopathy.

Source: peripheral blood mononuclear cells (PBMCs), taken at new diagnosis, from a patient treated with antithyroid drugs. The receptors stem from a woman aged 18-30 years with Graves disease. The CDR3 runs from the conserved cysteine through the conserved F or W. D genes are given only for firm matches. Expanded clones get a size class; other rows say once, few or many, or leave the size out.

v_call	clone_size	j_call	d_call	cdr3_aa	cdr3_nt
TRBV2	few	TRBJ2-7	.	CASSGDIRQYF	TGTGCCAGCAGTGGGGACATAAGGCAGTACTTC
TRBV7-9	many	TRBJ1-1	.	CASSFTGSNTEAFF	TGTGCCAGCAGCTTTACAGGATCGAACACTGAAGCTTTCTTT
TRBV28	.	TRBJ1-2	TRBD1	CASSRETGWFYGYTF	TGTGCCAGCAGTAGAGAGACAGGGTGGTTTTATGGCTACACCTTC
TRBV12-3/TRBV12-4	many	TRBJ1-1	.	CASSLNGGNTEAFF	TGTGCCAGCAGCCTGAACGGGGGGAACACTGAAGCTTTCTTT
TRBV10-2	few	TRBJ2-1	.	CASSPKGGQGEQFF	TGCGCCAGCAGTCCAAAGGGGGGTCAGGGGGAGCAGTTCTTC
TRBV7-6	many	TRBJ2-5	.	CASSRIGQAQETQYF	TGTGCCAGCAGCCGGATCGGGCAGGCCCAAGAGACCCAGTACTTC
TRBV6-5	many	TRBJ1-4	TRBD1	CASSYDPTGDREKLFF	TGTGCCAGCAGTTACGACCCCACAGGGGACCGTGAAAAACTGTTTTTT
TRBV29-1	.	TRBJ2-5	.	CSVEAETQYF	TGCAGCGTTGAAGCAGAGACCCAGTACTTC
TRBV19	few	TRBJ2-1	TRBD2	CASSIVLADNEQFF	TGTGCCAGTAGTATAGTACTAGCGGACAATGAGCAGTTCTTC
TRBV7-3	many	TRBJ2-3	.	CASSLDPGGRTDTQYF	TGTGCCAGCAGCTTAGACCCGGGGGGCCGTACAGATACGCAGTATTTT
TRBV6-5	.	TRBJ2-7	.	CASSYLLPGTPEDYEQYF	TGTGCCAGCAGTTACCTTCTCCCCGGGACGCCTGAAGACTACGAGCAGTACTTC
TRBV19	few	TRBJ1-2	.	CASSRSAGAGGYTF	TGTGCCAGTAGTCGGTCGGCGGGGGCAGGTGGCTACACCTTC
TRBV4-1	few	TRBJ2-2	.	CASSHGGGELFF	TGCGCCAGCAGCCATGGGGGCGGGGAGCTGTTTTTT
TRBV4-1	few	TRBJ2-7	TRBD2	CASSRRLAGPSCEQYF	TGCGCCAGCAGCCGACGACTAGCGGGACCCTCCTGCGAGCAGTACTTC
TRBV11-2	many	TRBJ2-5	.	CASSLDRRLQETQYF	TGTGCCAGCAGCTTAGATAGGCGGCTCCAAGAGACCCAGTACTTC
TRBV12-3/TRBV12-4	many	TRBJ2-3	TRBD2	CASSNSGGGTDTQYF	TGTGCCAGCAGCAATAGCGGGGGGGGCACAGATACGCAGTATTTT
TRBV20-1	few	TRBJ1-2	TRBD1	CSASSTGGYGYTF	TGCAGTGCTAGCTCGACAGGGGGGTATGGCTACACCTTC
TRBV19	.	TRBJ1-5	.	CASSISTVNSNQPQHF	TGTGCCAGTAGTATTTCCACTGTAAATAGCAATCAGCCCCAGCATTTT
TRBV27	few	TRBJ2-5	.	CASSSSGRPKETQYF	TGTGCCAGCAGCTCTTCCGGCCGGCCTAAAGAGACCCAGTACTTC
TRBV28	.	TRBJ2-7	TRBD1	CASTSGGQGALKQYF	TGTGCCAGCACTTCGGGTGGGCAGGGGGCGCTTAAGCAGTACTTC